This TCR beta chain comes out of a study of T cell changes during pregnancy in multiple sclerosis. Repertoires were generated with immunoSEQ multiplex PCR, while TCRdb's copy carries only in-frame clones and drops some. Among roughly 100,000 clones listed, roughly 90% were seen once. The CDR3 consists of 16 residues. Per the germline V gene, CDR1 is MNHEY and CDR2 is SMNVEV (reference sequence). V lost 0 bases and J 3 bases, leaving 14 bases between the germline ends. J is TRBJ1-1 and V is TRBV27; D may be TRBD1 (6 bases). The TCR was taken from a female donor with multiple sclerosis, enrolled in a pregnancy study. The input for sequencing was peripheral blood, taken after pregnancy. CDR3 sequence: CASSLSYTGTYTEAFF. The CDR3, as DNA: TGTGCCAGCAGTTTATCCTACACCGGGACATACACTGAAGCTTTCTTT.